This T cell receptor (beta chain) came from a study of blood T cell repertoires in COVID-19. CDR1 and CDR2 from the germline V gene are LGHNA and YNFKEQ. V was clipped by 0 bases and J by 6 bases; unmatched bases: 7. This CDR3 comprises 16 residues. Original processing methods: Amplification of reference gene primers provided the estimated nucleated cell counts. Repertoires were generated with immunoSEQ multiplex PCR, while TCRdb's copy carries only in-frame clones and drops some. V, J and clone size derive from that table, while D and trimming were established from the DNA sequence. The sample records roughly 150,000 clones, more than 65% being singletons.

The J gene is TRBJ2-1, the V gene TRBV4-2, with 8 bases aligning to TRBD2. The material sequenced was peripheral blood. The origin of this receptor is a man aged 55 to 69 with acute or convalescent COVID-19. The CDR3 coding sequence is TGTGCCAGCAGCCAAGATCTATACGGGAGGGCCAATGAGCAGTTCTTC. Protein: CASSQDLYGRANEQFF.